This T cell receptor beta chain was sequenced during a study of shared clonotypes between healthy human individuals. Study conclusions and caveats: The study's rarefaction showed incomplete sorted-subset sequencing despite large depth.

Measured with immunoSEQ multiplex PCR; TCRdb has only the in-frame clones, and not every one. The data contain roughly 2.4 million clones, approximately 96% of them singletons. V was trimmed by 5 bases and J by 3 bases, leaving 11 bases between them. Germline V CDR1 and CDR2: SEHNR, FQNEAQ (reference sequence). CDR3 length equals 13 residues. On this clone itself: Its specificity is not known.

The chain combines TRBV7-9 with TRBJ2-7; a possible D gene is TRBD1 (6 bases). Sequencing was performed on naive CD4+ T cells sorted from blood. Regarding subset: CD45RA+ positively selected. The receptor's source is a man aged 18 to 35 in good health. The chain's CDR3 is CASSGRDNYEQYF. In nucleotides, the CDR3 is TGTGCCAGCAGCGGCCGGGACAACTACGAGCAGTACTTC.